What follows is one T cell receptor (beta chain) and its context. V was pared by 5 bases and J by 1 base, with 7 bases of the junction left unmatched. The CDR3 runs 16 residues. Germline V CDR1 and CDR2: SEHNR, FQNEAQ (reference sequence). This specimen comes from a study of CD8 T cells in Susac syndrome. Treatment-naive patients with stable or active relapsing-remitting disease served as multiple sclerosis controls. With random hexamers, roughly 0.5 to 1 ug RNA was reverse transcribed. From the immunoSEQ multiplex PCR reads, TCRdb called clonotypes with MiXCR, one entry per CDR3 protein. Of some 200,000 distinct CDR3 sequences in the sample, approximately 90% are singletons; the top ten hold roughly 0.13%.

The clonotype was recovered from a human donor with multiple sclerosis. The sequenced sample consisted of CD8+ T cells from PBMCs. This sequence joins TRBV7-9 and TRBJ2-1; 8 bases match TRBD1. In nucleotides, the CDR3 is TGTGCCAGCAGCCCCCGGACAGGGAGTTCCTACAATGAGCAGTTCTTC. Translation gives CASSPRTGSSYNEQFF.